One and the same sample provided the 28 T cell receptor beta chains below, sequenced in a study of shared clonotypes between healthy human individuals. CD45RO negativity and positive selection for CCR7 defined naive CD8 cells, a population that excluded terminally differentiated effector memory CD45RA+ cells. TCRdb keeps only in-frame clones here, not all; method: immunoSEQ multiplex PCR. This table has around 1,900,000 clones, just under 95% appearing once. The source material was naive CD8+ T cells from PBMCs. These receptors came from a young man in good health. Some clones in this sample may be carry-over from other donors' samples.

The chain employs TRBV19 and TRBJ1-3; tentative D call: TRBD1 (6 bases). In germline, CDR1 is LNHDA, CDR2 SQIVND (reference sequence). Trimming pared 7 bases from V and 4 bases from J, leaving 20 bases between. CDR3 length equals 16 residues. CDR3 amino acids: CASIPHGGDSGNTIYF. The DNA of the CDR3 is TGTGCCAGTATTCCGCACGGGGGCGATTCGGGAAACACCATATATTTT.

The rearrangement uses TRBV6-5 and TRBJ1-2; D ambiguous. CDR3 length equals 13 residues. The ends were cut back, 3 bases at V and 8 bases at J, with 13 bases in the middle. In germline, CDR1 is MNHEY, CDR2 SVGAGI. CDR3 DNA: TGTGCCAGCAGTTATCGAGTAGAGGGCGGCTACACCTTC. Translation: CASSYRVEGGYTF.

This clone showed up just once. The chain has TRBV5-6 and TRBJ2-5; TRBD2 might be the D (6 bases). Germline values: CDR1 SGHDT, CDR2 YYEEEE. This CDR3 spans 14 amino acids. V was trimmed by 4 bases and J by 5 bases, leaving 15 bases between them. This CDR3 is CASSTGAGWETQYF. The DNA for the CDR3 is TGTGCCAGCAGCACTGGTGCGGGGTGGGAGACCCAGTACTTC. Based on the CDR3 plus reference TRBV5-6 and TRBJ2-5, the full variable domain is DAGVTQSPTHLIKTRGQQVTLRCSPKSGHDTVSWYQQALGQGPQFIFQYYEEEERQRGNFPDRFSGHQFPNYSSELNVNALLLGDSALYLCASSTGAGWETQYFGPGTRLLVL.

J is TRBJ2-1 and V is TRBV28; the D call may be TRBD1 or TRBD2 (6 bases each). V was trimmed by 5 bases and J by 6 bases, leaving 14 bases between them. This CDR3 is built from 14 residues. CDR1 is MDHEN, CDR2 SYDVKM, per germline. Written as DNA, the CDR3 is TGTGCCAGCAGTCCGGCAGGGGAGGTCAATGAGCAGTTCTTC. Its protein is CASSPAGEVNEQFF.

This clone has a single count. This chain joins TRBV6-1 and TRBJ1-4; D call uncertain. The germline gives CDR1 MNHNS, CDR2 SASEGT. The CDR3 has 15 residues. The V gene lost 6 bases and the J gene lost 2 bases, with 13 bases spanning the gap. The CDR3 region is CASSRVGVTNEKLFF. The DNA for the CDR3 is TGTGCCAGCAGCAGAGTGGGCGTGACTAATGAAAAACTGTTTTTT.

CDR3 DNA: TGCGCCAGCAGCTATGGACAGGGGAGGGAAAAACTGTTTTTT. This codes for CASSYGQGREKLFF. This chain joins TRBV5-1 and TRBJ1-4, with 9 bases matching TRBD1. CDR1 SGHRS and CDR2 YFSETQ come from the germline V gene. The length of the CDR3 is 14 residues. Trimming took 3 bases from V and 8 from J; bases not matched to a gene: 5.

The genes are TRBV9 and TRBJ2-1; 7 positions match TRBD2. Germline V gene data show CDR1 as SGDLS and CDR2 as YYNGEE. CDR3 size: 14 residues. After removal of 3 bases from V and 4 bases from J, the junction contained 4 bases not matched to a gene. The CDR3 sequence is CASSDRDYYNEQFF. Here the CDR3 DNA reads TGTGCCAGCAGCGACCGGGACTATTACAATGAGCAGTTCTTC.

The CDR3 reads CASSLPAGRGYTF. The CDR3 nucleotides read TGTGCCAGCAGTTTGCCGGCGGGGCGAGGCTACACCTTC. The chain recombines TRBV28 with TRBJ1-2; D is possibly TRBD1 (5 bases). The CDR3 contains 13 residues. CDR1 is MDHEN and CDR2 is SYDVKM in the germline V gene. V lost 3 bases and J lost 8, with 13 bases in between.

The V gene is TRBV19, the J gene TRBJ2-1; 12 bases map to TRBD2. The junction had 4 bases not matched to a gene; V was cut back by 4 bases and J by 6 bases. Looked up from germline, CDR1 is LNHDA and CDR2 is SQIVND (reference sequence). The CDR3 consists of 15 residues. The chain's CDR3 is CASSTRTSGINEQFF. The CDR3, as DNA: TGTGCCAGTAGTACCAGGACTAGCGGGATCAATGAGCAGTTCTTC. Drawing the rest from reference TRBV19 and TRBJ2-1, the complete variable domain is DGGITQSPKYLFRKEGQNVTLSCEQNLNHDAMYWYRQDPGQGLRLIYYSQIVNDFQKGDIAEGYSVSREKKESFPLTVTSAQKNPTAFYLCASSTRTSGINEQFFGPGTRLTVL.

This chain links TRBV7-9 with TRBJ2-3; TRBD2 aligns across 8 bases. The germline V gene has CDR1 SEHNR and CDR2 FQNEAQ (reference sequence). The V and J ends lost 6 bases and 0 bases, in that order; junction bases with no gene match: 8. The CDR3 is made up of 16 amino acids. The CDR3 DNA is TGTGCCAGCAGTCTCGGCGGGAGGCTTAGCACAGATACGCAGTATTTT. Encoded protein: CASSLGGRLSTDTQYF. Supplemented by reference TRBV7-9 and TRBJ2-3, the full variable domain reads DTGVSQNPRHKITKRGQNVTFRCDPISEHNRLYWYRQTLGQGPEFLTYFQNEAQLEKSRLLSDRFSAERPKGSFSTLEIQRTEQGDSAMYLCASSLGGRLSTDTQYFGPGTRLTVL.

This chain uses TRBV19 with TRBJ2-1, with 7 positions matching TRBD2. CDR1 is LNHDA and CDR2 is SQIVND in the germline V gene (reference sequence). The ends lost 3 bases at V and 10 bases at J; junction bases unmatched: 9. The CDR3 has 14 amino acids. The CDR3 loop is CASSIRRPGGEQFF. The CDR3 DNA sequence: TGTGCCAGTAGTATTCGACGTCCCGGGGGGGAGCAGTTCTTC.

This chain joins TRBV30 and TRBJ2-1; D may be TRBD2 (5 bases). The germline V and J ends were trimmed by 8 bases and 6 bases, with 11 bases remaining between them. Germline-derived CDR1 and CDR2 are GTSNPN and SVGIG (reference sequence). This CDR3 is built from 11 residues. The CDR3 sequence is CAGLTGNEQFF. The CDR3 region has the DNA TGTGCCGGACTGACTGGCAATGAGCAGTTCTTC. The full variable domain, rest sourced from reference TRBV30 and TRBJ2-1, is SQTIHQWPATLVQPVGSPLSLECTVEGTSNPNLYWYRQAAGRGLQLLFYSVGIGQISSEVPQNLSASRPQDRQFILSSKKLLLSDSGFYLCAGLTGNEQFFGPGTRLTVL.

This chain's CDR3 is CAISVSGTFSYEQYF. CDR3 coding DNA: TGTGCCATCAGTGTTTCCGGGACTTTCTCCTACGAGCAGTACTTC. The chain uses TRBV10-3 and TRBJ2-7; a possible D gene is TRBD2 (6 bases). The germline CDR1 and CDR2 sequences are ENHRY and SYGVKD. Trimming took 4 bases from V and 0 from J, leaving 13 bases between them. CDR3 length: 15 residues.

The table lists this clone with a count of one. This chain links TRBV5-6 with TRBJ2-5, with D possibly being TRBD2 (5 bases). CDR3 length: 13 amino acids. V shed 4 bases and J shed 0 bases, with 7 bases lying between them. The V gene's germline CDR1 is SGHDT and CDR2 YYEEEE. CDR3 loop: CASSPSNQETQYF. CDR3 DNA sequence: TGTGCCAGCAGCCCTAGCAACCAAGAGACCCAGTACTTC.

The CDR3 is CASSPRWTSGGEQYF. The CDR3 DNA sequence: TGTGCCAGCAGCCCACGGTGGACTAGCGGAGGGGAGCAGTACTTC. The genes are TRBV7-9 and TRBJ2-7; 10 bases are shared with TRBD2. The length of the CDR3 is 15 residues. Germline V gene lookup returns CDR1 SEHNR and CDR2 FQNEAQ (reference sequence). V dropped 5 bases and J dropped 7; count of bases not matched to a gene: 11.

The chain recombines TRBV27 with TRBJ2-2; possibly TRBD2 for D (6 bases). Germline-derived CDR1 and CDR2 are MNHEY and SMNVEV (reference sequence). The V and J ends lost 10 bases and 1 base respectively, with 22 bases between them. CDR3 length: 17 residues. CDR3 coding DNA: TGTGCCACCACCACCCTTGGGACTCTGGGGAACACCGGGGAGCTGTTTTTT. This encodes CATTTLGTLGNTGELFF.

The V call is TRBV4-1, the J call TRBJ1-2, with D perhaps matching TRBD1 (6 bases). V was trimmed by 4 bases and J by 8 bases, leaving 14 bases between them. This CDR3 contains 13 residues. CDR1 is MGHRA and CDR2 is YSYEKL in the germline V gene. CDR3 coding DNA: TGCGCCAGCAGCCCTATGGGGCAGGGGGGCTACACCTTC. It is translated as CASSPMGQGGYTF.

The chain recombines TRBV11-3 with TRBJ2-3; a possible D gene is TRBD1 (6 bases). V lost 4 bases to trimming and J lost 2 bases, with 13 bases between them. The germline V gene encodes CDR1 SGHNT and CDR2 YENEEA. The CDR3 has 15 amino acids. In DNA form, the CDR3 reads TGTGCCAGCAGCTCAGGGGTATCGCACACAGATACGCAGTATTTT. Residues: CASSSGVSHTDTQYF. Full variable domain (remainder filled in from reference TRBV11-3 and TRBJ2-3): EAGVVQSPRYKIIEKKQPVAFWCNPISGHNTLYWYLQNLGQGPELLIRYENEEAVDDSQLPKDRFSAERLKGVDSTLKIQPAELGDSAVYLCASSSGVSHTDTQYFGPGTRLTVL.

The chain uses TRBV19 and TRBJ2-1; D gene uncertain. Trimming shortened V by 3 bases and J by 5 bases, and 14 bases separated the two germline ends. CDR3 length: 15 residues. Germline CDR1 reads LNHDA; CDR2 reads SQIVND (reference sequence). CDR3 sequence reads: CASSIILGSHNEQFF. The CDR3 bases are TGTGCCAGTAGTATTATTCTAGGTAGTCACAATGAGCAGTTCTTC.

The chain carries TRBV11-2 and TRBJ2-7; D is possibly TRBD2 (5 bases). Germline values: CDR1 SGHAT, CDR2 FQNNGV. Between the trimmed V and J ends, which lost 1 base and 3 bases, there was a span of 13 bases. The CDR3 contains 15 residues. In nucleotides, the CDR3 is TGTGCCAGCAGCTTAGGACCCGGGATTAACTACGAGCAGTACTTC. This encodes CASSLGPGINYEQYF.

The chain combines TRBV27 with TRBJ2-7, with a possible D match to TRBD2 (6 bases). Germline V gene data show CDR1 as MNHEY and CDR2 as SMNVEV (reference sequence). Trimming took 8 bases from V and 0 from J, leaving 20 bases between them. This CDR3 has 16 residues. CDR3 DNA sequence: TGTGCCAGCCTCCCTAGTTACGGGGAGGCCTCCTACGAGCAGTACTTC. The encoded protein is CASLPSYGEASYEQYF.

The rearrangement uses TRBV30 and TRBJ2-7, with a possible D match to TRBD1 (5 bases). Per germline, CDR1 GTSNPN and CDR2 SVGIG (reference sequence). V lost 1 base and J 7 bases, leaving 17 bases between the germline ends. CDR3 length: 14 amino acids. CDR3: CAWSGVDHSGEQYF. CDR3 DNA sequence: TGTGCCTGGAGTGGGGTGGACCACTCAGGGGAGCAGTACTTC.

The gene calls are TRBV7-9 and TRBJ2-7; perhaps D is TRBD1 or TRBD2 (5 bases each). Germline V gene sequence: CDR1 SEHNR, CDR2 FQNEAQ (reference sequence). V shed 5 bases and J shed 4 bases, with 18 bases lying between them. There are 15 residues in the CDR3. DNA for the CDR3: TGTGCCAGCAGCGCCCCGGGACGGGGTTTTTACGAGCAGTACTTC. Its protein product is CASSAPGRGFYEQYF.

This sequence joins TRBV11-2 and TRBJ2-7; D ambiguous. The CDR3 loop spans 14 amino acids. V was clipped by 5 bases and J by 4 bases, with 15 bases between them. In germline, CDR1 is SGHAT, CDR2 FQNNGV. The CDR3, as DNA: TGTGCCAGCAGCGCACGGACCCAGAGGTACGAGCAGTACTTC. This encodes CASSARTQRYEQYF.

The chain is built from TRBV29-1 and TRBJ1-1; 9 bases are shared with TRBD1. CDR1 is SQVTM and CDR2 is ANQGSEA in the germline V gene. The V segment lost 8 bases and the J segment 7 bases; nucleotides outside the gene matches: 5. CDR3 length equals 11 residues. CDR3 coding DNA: TGCAGCTTTAGGACAGGGGTTGAAGCTTTCTTT. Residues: CSFRTGVEAFF.

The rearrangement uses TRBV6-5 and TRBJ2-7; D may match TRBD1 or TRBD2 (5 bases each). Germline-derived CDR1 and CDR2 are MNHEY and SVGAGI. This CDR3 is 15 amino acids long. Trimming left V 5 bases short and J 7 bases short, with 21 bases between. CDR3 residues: CASSAPGARIWEQYF. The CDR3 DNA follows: TGTGCCAGCAGTGCACCCGGGGCCCGGATCTGGGAGCAGTACTTC.

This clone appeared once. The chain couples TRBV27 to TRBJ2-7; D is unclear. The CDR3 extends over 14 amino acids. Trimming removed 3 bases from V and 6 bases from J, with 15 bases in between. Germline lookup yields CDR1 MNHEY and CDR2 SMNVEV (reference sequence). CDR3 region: CASSFVLKGSEQYF. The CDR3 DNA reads TGTGCCAGCAGTTTTGTGCTTAAAGGCTCCGAGCAGTACTTC.

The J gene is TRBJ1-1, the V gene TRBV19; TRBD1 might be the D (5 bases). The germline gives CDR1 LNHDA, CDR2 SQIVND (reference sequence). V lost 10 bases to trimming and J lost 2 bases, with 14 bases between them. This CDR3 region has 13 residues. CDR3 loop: CATRVGVNTEAFF. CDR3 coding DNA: TGTGCCACCCGTGTGGGGGTCAACACTGAAGCTTTCTTT.